These T cell receptor beta chains were read from a single sample in a study of OX40 agonist ivuxolimab in advanced cancers. Only in-frame clones appear in the TCRdb table, and some are missing; sequencing was by immunoSEQ multiplex PCR. Of 60,000 to 85,000 clones listed, roughly four fifths are singletons. Sequencing used CD4+ or CD8+ T cells sorted from blood, obtained in a trial of the OX40 agonist ivuxolimab. The origin of the receptors is an adult with an advanced solid tumor such as melanoma, head and neck, liver or kidney cancer. The CDR3 runs from the conserved cysteine through the conserved F or W. D genes are given only for firm matches. Size is stated for part of the rows, as once, few or many counts, or as a class when the clone is expanded.

TRBV6-1,.,15,TRBJ2-1,few,TGTGCCAGCAGCCTGGCAGCGGGCTCCTACAATGAGCAGTTCTTC,CASSLAAGSYNEQFF
TRBV19,.,13,TRBJ2-5,.,TGTGCCAGTAGTATAGGGTTACAAGAGACCCAGTACTTC,CASSIGLQETQYF
TRBV19,.,18,TRBJ1-1,.,TGTGCCAGTAGTATGGGGGTGGCGCAGGGTCTTGTCCCCCATGAAGCTTTCTTT,CASSMGVAQGLVPHEAFF
TRBV7-9,TRBD2,15,TRBJ2-5,few,TGTGCCAGCAGCTTGGGACTAGCATATGCTGAGACCCAGTACTTC,CASSLGLAYAETQYF
TRBV19,.,15,TRBJ1-5,few,TGTGCCAGTACGAGTGGAGACCATAGCAATCAGCCCCAGCATTTT,CASTSGDHSNQPQHF
TRBV21-1,.,15,TRBJ2-3,.,TGTGCCAGCAGCAAAGAGGGAGTCACGGGACTGGCGCAGTATTTT,CASSKEGVTGLAQYF
TRBV10-3,TRBD2,15,TRBJ2-1,.,TGTGCCATCAGCCCGACTAGCGGGAGAGGGAATGAGCAGTTCTTC,CAISPTSGRGNEQFF
TRBV29-1,.,13,TRBJ1-1,once,TGCAGCGTTACCGACAGGAGGAACACTGAAGCTTTCTTT,CSVTDRRNTEAFF
TRBV5-1,.,17,TRBJ1-4,few,TGCGCCAGCAGCTTTTTTGAGACACCAAGGGGTCTTGAAAAACTGTTTTTT,CASSFFETPRGLEKLFF
TRBV7-9,.,13,TRBJ2-1,once,TGTGCCAGCAGCTCTGGAGTCGACAATGAGCAGTTCTTC,CASSSGVDNEQFF
TRBV19,.,11,TRBJ1-5,.,TGTGCCAGTAGAAGTACGGAGCCCCAGCATTTT,CASRSTEPQHF
TRBV10-3,.,16,TRBJ2-3,few,TGTGCCATCAGTGATATGTCCGGTGGGAGCACAGATACGCAGTATTTT,CAISDMSGGSTDTQYF
TRBV15,TRBD1,13,TRBJ2-7,.,TGTGCCACCAGTACGGACAGGGGCTACGAGCAGTACTTC,CATSTDRGYEQYF
TRBV19,.,11,TRBJ1-2,once,TGTGCCAGTAGATGGGTGGAAGGCTACACCTTC,CASRWVEGYTF
TRBV29-1,.,13,TRBJ2-1,.,TGCAGCGTTGGGGGACTGTACTACAATGAGCAGTTCTTC,CSVGGLYYNEQFF
TRBV13,.,19,TRBJ1-6,.,TGTGCCAGCAGCACAAAAAGGCAGGACAGTTTCTTTGGCGCTTCACCCCTCCACTTT,CASSTKRQDSFFGASPLHF
TRBV30,TRBD1,13,TRBJ2-7,.,TGTGCCTGGACCGGGACAGGGGGAACCGAGCAGTACTTC,CAWTGTGGTEQYF
TRBV2,TRBD2,15,TRBJ2-1,.,TGTGCCAGCAGTCCCCCCAGCGGGGGGGCCCATGAGCAGTTCTTC,CASSPPSGGAHEQFF
TRBV7-9,.,16,TRBJ1-1,.,TGTGCCAGCAGCCGCAGGACCGGCGGTGGTAACACTGAAGCTTTCTTT,CASSRRTGGGNTEAFF
TRBV18,TRBD2,15,TRBJ2-1,.,TGTGCCAGCTCACCATCGAGCGGGAGCAGTAGTGAGCAGTTCTTC,CASSPSSGSSSEQFF
TRBV9,.,16,TRBJ1-4,once,TGTGCCAGCAGCTTCACAACAGGTGCTGGTAATGAAAAACTGTTTTTT,CASSFTTGAGNEKLFF
TRBV9,.,15,TRBJ1-4,.,TGTGCCAGCAGCCCTAGGGGGATAGGAGATGAAAAACTGTTTTTT,CASSPRGIGDEKLFF
TRBV18,.,13,TRBJ2-5,.,TGTGCCAGCTCACCCACGTCCCAAGAGACCCAGTACTTC,CASSPTSQETQYF
TRBV5-6,.,11,TRBJ2-7,.,TGTGCCAGCAGCTTGTCTGGCGAGCAGTACTTC,CASSLSGEQYF
TRBV18,.,17,TRBJ2-3,.,TGTGCCAGCTCGGACGGCCCTGGGGGGCCGGGCACAGATACGCAGTATTTT,CASSDGPGGPGTDTQYF
TRBV6-1,TRBD1,17,TRBJ1-2,once,TGTGCCAGCACTGACCCCGGGACAGGGGGCAAAGGTCGCGGCTACACCTTC,CASTDPGTGGKGRGYTF
TRBV19,.,15,TRBJ1-2,.,TGTGCCAGTAGTACTTCTGGGACCCTCTCGGATGGCTACACCTTC,CASSTSGTLSDGYTF
TRBV30,.,16,TRBJ1-6,.,TGTGCCTGGAGTGCGGACAGAAGTGCGACGCATTCACCCCTCCACTTT,CAWSADRSATHSPLHF
TRBV7-6,TRBD1,13,TRBJ2-7,few,TGTGCCAGCTCCCAGGGGGCATTCTACGAGCAGTACTTC,CASSQGAFYEQYF
TRBV7-9,.,12,TRBJ2-7,.,TGTGCCAGCAGCTCGTCAGGATACGAGCAGTACTTC,CASSSSGYEQYF
TRBV11-3,TRBD1,14,TRBJ2-3,few,TGTGCCAGCAGCCCAGGACAGGGCGAGGGTACGCAGTATTTT,CASSPGQGEGTQYF
TRBV28,.,14,TRBJ2-7,.,TGTGCCAGCAGCCGCCCGACAGTGACCTACGAGCAGTACTTC,CASSRPTVTYEQYF
TRBV7-6,TRBD1,16,TRBJ2-7,.,TGTGCCAGCAGCTTAGCGCACAGGGGACGTTCCTACGAGCAGTACTTC,CASSLAHRGRSYEQYF
TRBV6-5,.,15,TRBJ1-2,once,TGTGCCAGCGGAACGGAAGCCGGGTTCCACTATGGCTACACCTTC,CASGTEAGFHYGYTF
TRBV6-6,.,16,TRBJ1-5,.,TGTGCCAGCAGTTACGGTCCGGGACGGGAGAATCAGCCCCAGCATTTT,CASSYGPGRENQPQHF
TRBV27,.,16,TRBJ1-5,.,TGTGCCAGCAGAGCCTCATTAGACAGGCGCAATCAGCCCCAGCATTTT,CASRASLDRRNQPQHF
TRBV5-6,.,15,TRBJ2-5,.,TGTGCCAGCAGCTTGGCCCTCGGGGGCGAAGAGACCCAGTACTTC,CASSLALGGEETQYF
TRBV4-1,TRBD1,16,TRBJ1-2,.,TGCGCCAGCAGCCAAGGCCGGACAGGGCTGGACTATGGCTACACCTTC,CASSQGRTGLDYGYTF
TRBV7-6,.,13,TRBJ2-5,.,TGTGCCAGCAGCTTTGGGAATCAAGAGACCCAGTACTTC,CASSFGNQETQYF
TRBV7-9,.,15,TRBJ2-1,.,TGTGCCAGCAGCTTTGGCGGAAGCTCCTACAATGAGCAGTTCTTC,CASSFGGSSYNEQFF
TRBV5-4,.,15,TRBJ2-1,.,TGTGCCAGCAAGATCGGGTTAGACCCAAACAATGAGCAGTTCTTC,CASKIGLDPNNEQFF
TRBV12-5,.,17,TRBJ1-2,once,TGTGCTAGTGGTTTGTCGCCCCCGCCGAGGGCTAACTATGGCTACACCTTC,CASGLSPPPRANYGYTF
TRBV6-5,.,12,TRBJ1-6,.,TGTGCCAGCAGTTACTTAAATTCACCCCTCCACTTT,CASSYLNSPLHF
TRBV5-6,TRBD1,16,TRBJ2-7,once,TGTGCCAGCAGCTTAAAGGGACAGGGGGCCCCCTACGAGCAGTACTTC,CASSLKGQGAPYEQYF
TRBV6-1,TRBD1,15,TRBJ2-7,.,TGTGCCAGCAGTGAACCCGGGACAGCAACCTACGAGCAGTACTTC,CASSEPGTATYEQYF
TRBV4-1,TRBD1,15,TRBJ1-4,.,TGCGCCAGCAGCCGGGTCGGGACAGTTAATGAAAAACTGTTTTTT,CASSRVGTVNEKLFF
TRBV16,.,12,TRBJ2-5,.,TGTGCCAGCAGCCAATCAGGGGAGACCCAGTACTTC,CASSQSGETQYF
TRBV27,.,15,TRBJ2-6,.,TGTGCCAGCAGTCCGAACCAGGGGGGGGCCAACGTCCTGACTTTC,CASSPNQGGANVLTF
TRBV7-9,.,13,TRBJ1-1,.,TGTGCCAGCAGCTCTCAGGGTGACACTGAAGCTTTCTTT,CASSSQGDTEAFF
TRBV6-6,TRBD2,14,TRBJ2-5,.,TGTGCCAGCAGTTACTTCGGGAGGGAAGAGACCCAGTACTTC,CASSYFGREETQYF
TRBV6-5,.,15,TRBJ2-1,few,TGTGCCAGCAGTTACTCGGTTAGGGGAAACAATGAGCAGTTCTTC,CASSYSVRGNNEQFF
TRBV7-9,TRBD1,19,TRBJ2-2,.,TGTGCCAGCAGCTTCCGGCGCTACCGGGACAGCTCGAACACCGGGGAGCTGTTTTTT,CASSFRRYRDSSNTGELFF
TRBV18,.,16,TRBJ2-6,.,TGTGCCAGCTCACCATCGGGACCCGGTGGGGCCAACGTCCTGACTTTC,CASSPSGPGGANVLTF
TRBV30,.,16,TRBJ2-2,.,TGTGCCTGGAGGTCGGAGGGACAGAGAATCACCGGGGAGCTGTTTTTT,CAWRSEGQRITGELFF
TRBV6-1,TRBD1,11,TRBJ1-1,.,TGTGCCAGCGGGACAGGCATGGGAGCTTTCTTT,CASGTGMGAFF
TRBV19,TRBD2,17,TRBJ2-4,.,TGTGCCAGTAGTATGTTCCTCCAGCGGGAGGCCAAAAACATTCAGTACTTC,CASSMFLQREAKNIQYF
TRBV7-8,.,14,TRBJ2-7,.,TGTGCCAGCAGCCGACCGATAAACTCCTACGAGCAGTACTTC,CASSRPINSYEQYF
TRBV6-1,.,15,TRBJ2-4,.,TGTGCCAGCAGACAGGAGCAGTTAGCCAAAAACATTCAGTACTTC,CASRQEQLAKNIQYF
TRBV7-9,.,12,TRBJ2-7,.,TGTGCCAGCAGCTTACAGGGGACCGAGCAGTACTTC,CASSLQGTEQYF
TRBV28,.,13,TRBJ2-7,.,TGTGCCAGCAGTCGTCCAAATACCTACGAGCAGTACTTC,CASSRPNTYEQYF